Shown below are 22 T cell receptor beta chains from a single sample sequenced in a study of CD8+ T cells in alopecia areata. Isolated RNA was reverse transcribed into cDNA used as the sequencing template. Using immunoSEQ multiplex PCR, the repertoire was profiled, and TCRdb retains in-frame clones only, with some absent. The sample records 150,000 to 200,000 clones, 65% to 75% being singletons. The sample here was CD8+ T cells sorted from blood, taken at week 0. The source of these receptors is a human donor with alopecia areata.

The rearrangement joins TRBV20-1 to TRBJ1-4, with D unclear. The V end lost 3 bases, the J end lost 8 bases, and 7 bases lay between the germline ends. The CDR3 consists of 11 residues. Germline assignment: CDR1 DFQATT and CDR2 SNEGSKA (reference sequence). For the CDR3, the DNA is TGCAGTGCTAGTAGTGGGGAAAAACTGTTTTTT. Protein sequence: CSASSGEKLFF.

The V gene is TRBV5-1, the J gene TRBJ1-5; tentative D call: TRBD1 (5 bases). V lost 5 bases, J lost 4 bases, and 10 bases lay in between. The CDR3 length is 13 residues. Germline CDR1 and CDR2: SGHRS and YFSETQ. CDR3 sequence reads: CASRGGWNQPQHF. The DNA for the CDR3 is TGCGCCAGCAGGGGGGGTTGGAATCAGCCCCAGCATTTT.

This chain connects TRBV9 to TRBJ2-5; TRBD2 aligns across 8 bases. The length of the CDR3 is 19 residues. Unmatched junction bases numbered 18, after V lost 0 bases and J lost 5 bases. Germline CDR1 reads SGDLS; CDR2 reads YYNGEE. DNA of the CDR3: TGTGCCAGCAGCGTAGGGCCTAGCGGGCCTTCGATTAAATTGGAGACCCAGTACTTC. It translates to CASSVGPSGPSIKLETQYF.

J is TRBJ2-7 and V is TRBV5-1, with no clear D. V was clipped by 0 bases and J by 5 bases, with 6 bases between them. Germline V gene data show CDR1 as SGHRS and CDR2 as YFSETQ. This CDR3 contains 12 residues. CDR3 residues: CASSLVGNEQYF. Written as DNA, the CDR3 is TGCGCCAGCAGCTTGGTTGGGAACGAGCAGTACTTC.

This sequence joins TRBV29-1 and TRBJ2-6; D remains unclear. This CDR3 region has 18 residues. V was cut by 5 bases and J by 2 bases, with 22 bases left in between. Looked up from germline, CDR1 is SQVTM and CDR2 is ANQGSEA. CDR3 amino acids: CSVYVSGSRSPGANVLTF. The DNA of the CDR3 is TGCAGCGTTTATGTTTCCGGCTCGAGGTCCCCTGGGGCCAACGTCCTGACTTTC.

The table lists this clone with a count of one. The chain has TRBV2 and TRBJ1-4; no reliable D call. Looked up from germline, CDR1 is SNHLY and CDR2 is FYNNEI. V was trimmed by 11 bases and J by 7 bases, leaving 8 bases between them. The CDR3 totals 10 residues. The CDR3 here is CASGGEKLFF. DNA of the CDR3: TGTGCCTCAGGTGGTGAAAAACTGTTTTTT.

CDR3 sequence reads: CASIIAGEQFF. The CDR3 coding sequence is TGTGCCAGCATCATAGCTGGTGAGCAGTTCTTC. The chain links TRBV6-5 to TRBJ2-1, with D unclear. Germline V gene sequence: CDR1 MNHEY, CDR2 SVGAGI. This CDR3 is 11 amino acids long. V shed 7 bases and J shed 9 bases, with 10 bases lying between them.

This chain uses TRBV4-1 with TRBJ2-3, with D tentatively TRBD1 (6 bases). Trimming shortened V by 3 bases and J by 2 bases, and 15 bases separated the two germline ends. This CDR3 has 16 residues. Germline lookup yields CDR1 MGHRA and CDR2 YSYEKL. The CDR3 protein is CASSHPPGDVTDTQYF. CDR3 sequence (DNA): TGCGCCAGCAGCCACCCGCCAGGGGATGTCACAGATACGCAGTATTTT.

In its sample, this clone was seen a few times. The chain is built from TRBV9 and TRBJ2-7; 8 bases map to TRBD2. J lost 5 bases, V lost 0 bases, and 1 base had no gene match. The CDR3 extends over 13 amino acids. Germline loops: CDR1 SGDLS, CDR2 YYNGEE. The CDR3 DNA reads as TGTGCCAGCAGCGTAGGAGCGGGGGACGAGCAGTACTTC. Residues: CASSVGAGDEQYF.

The V gene is TRBV6-5, the J gene TRBJ2-6; 7 bases are a match to TRBD1. V shed 6 bases, J shed 4 bases, and the junction held 6 bases outside the gene matches. CDR3 length: 15 residues. Germline CDR1 is MNHEY and CDR2 is SVGAGI. Here the CDR3 reads CASSVRGNGANVLTF. The CDR3 DNA is TGTGCCAGCAGCGTCAGGGGGAACGGGGCCAACGTCCTGACTTTC.

In its sample, this clone was seen once. The chain is built from TRBV5-6 and TRBJ2-7; D gene unclear. With 2 bases removed from V and 3 bases from J, the gap between germline ends came to 6 bases. Germline lookup yields CDR1 SGHDT and CDR2 YYEEEE. This CDR3 contains 12 residues. The CDR3 here is CASSFASYEQYF. Here the CDR3 DNA reads TGTGCCAGCAGCTTCGCCAGCTACGAGCAGTACTTC.

The chain is built from TRBV6-5 and TRBJ2-7; D is possibly TRBD1 (7 bases). The V and J ends lost 8 bases and 4 bases respectively, with 15 bases between them. This CDR3 has 13 residues. Germline CDR1 and CDR2: MNHEY and SVGAGI. The chain's CDR3 is CASGGGGRYEQYF. In DNA, the CDR3 is TGTGCCAGCGGAGGAGGGGGCCGATACGAGCAGTACTTC.

V usage is TRBV7-8 and J usage is TRBJ2-5; maybe TRBD1 (6 bases). The CDR3 is 15 amino acids. V gave up 6 bases and J gave up 4 bases, with 18 bases separating them. CDR1 and CDR2 from the germline V gene are SGHVS and FQNEAQ. The CDR3 here is CASSSMQGSRETQYF. The CDR3 coding sequence is TGTGCCAGCAGTTCAATGCAGGGGTCCAGAGAGACCCAGTACTTC.

The rearrangement uses TRBV15 and TRBJ2-3; 8 nucleotides line up with TRBD1. This CDR3 contains 18 residues. The ends lost 1 base at V and 2 bases at J; junction bases unmatched: 11. Germline CDR1 reads LNHNV; CDR2 reads YYDKDF (reference sequence). CDR3 DNA: TGTGCCACCAGCAGAGCAGCGAGGGACAGGCTTAACACAGATACGCAGTATTTT. Residues: CATSRAARDRLNTDTQYF.

The DNA of the CDR3 is TGTGCCAGCAGCTTACTGGAGATGGGCTATGGCTACACCTTC. Translation gives CASSLLEMGYGYTF. The V call is TRBV11-2, the J call TRBJ1-2; no firm D call. The CDR3 sequence is 14 residues long. V shed 2 bases and J shed 4 bases, with 11 bases lying between them. The germline CDR1 and CDR2 sequences are SGHAT and FQNNGV.

The chain employs TRBV4-1 and TRBJ1-1; D is perhaps TRBD1 (5 bases). V was cut by 1 base and J by 1 base, with 10 bases left in between. This CDR3 region has 15 residues. Germline CDR1 MGHRA, CDR2 YSYEKL. The CDR3 nucleotides are TGCGCCAGCAGCCAAGTCAGGGCGAGGAACACTGAAGCTTTCTTT. This gives the protein CASSQVRARNTEAFF.

The CDR3 loop is CASSPSFGEAFF. The CDR3 nucleotides are TGCGCCAGCAGCCCTTCCTTTGGTGAAGCTTTCTTT. V and J are TRBV4-1 and TRBJ1-1; D unclear. The V gene's germline CDR1 is MGHRA and CDR2 YSYEKL. V dropped 4 bases and J dropped 7 bases, with 10 bases sitting between them. The CDR3 spans 12 residues.

The J gene is TRBJ2-4, the V gene TRBV5-6, with D tentatively TRBD1 (5 bases). V was pared by 4 bases and J by 6 bases, with 8 bases between. Per germline, CDR1 SGHDT and CDR2 YYEEEE. The CDR3 loop spans 12 amino acids. The CDR3 loop reads CASSKGLNIQYF. The CDR3 nucleotides are TGTGCCAGCAGCAAGGGGTTAAACATTCAGTACTTC.

This clone has only a few counts. A much bigger clone sits one base away, suggesting this may be a read error. This specimen includes other DNA sequences encoding the same CDR3. V gene TRBV7-9 combines with J gene TRBJ2-3; D unresolved. This CDR3 contains 12 residues. The germline V gene encodes CDR1 SEHNR and CDR2 FQNEAQ (reference sequence). V lost 1 base and J lost 3, with 2 bases in between. CDR3 DNA sequence: TGTGCCAGCAGCTTAGAGACAGATACGCAGTATTTT. The encoded protein is CASSLETDTQYF.

This clone was recorded a few times. The chain recombines TRBV4-1 with TRBJ2-3, with D tentatively TRBD2 (6 bases). The CDR3 length is 14 residues. Trimming stripped 6 bases from V and 1 base from J, with 11 bases between. Per the germline V gene, CDR1 is MGHRA and CDR2 is YSYEKL. The DNA for the CDR3 is TGCGCCAGCAGGGAGGGATGGGGCACAGATACGCAGTATTTT. It translates to CASREGWGTDTQYF.

The chain recombines TRBV4-1 with TRBJ2-5; D gene ambiguous. This CDR3 spans 16 amino acids. Trimming left V 2 bases short and J 4 bases short, with 17 bases between. The V gene's germline CDR1 is MGHRA and CDR2 YSYEKL. The CDR3 is CASSQNALESRETQYF. The CDR3 nucleotides read TGCGCCAGCAGCCAAAACGCCCTAGAAAGTCGAGAGACCCAGTACTTC.

The rearrangement links TRBV6-5 to TRBJ2-3; TRBD2 matches at 9 bases. The CDR3 has 15 residues. The germline gives CDR1 MNHEY, CDR2 SVGAGI. Germline trimming cut 3 bases from V and 4 bases from J; bases unmatched to any gene: 5. CDR3 in DNA: TGTGCCAGCAGTTATAGCGGGGGAGGATCAGATACGCAGTATTTT. Its translation: CASSYSGGGSDTQYF.